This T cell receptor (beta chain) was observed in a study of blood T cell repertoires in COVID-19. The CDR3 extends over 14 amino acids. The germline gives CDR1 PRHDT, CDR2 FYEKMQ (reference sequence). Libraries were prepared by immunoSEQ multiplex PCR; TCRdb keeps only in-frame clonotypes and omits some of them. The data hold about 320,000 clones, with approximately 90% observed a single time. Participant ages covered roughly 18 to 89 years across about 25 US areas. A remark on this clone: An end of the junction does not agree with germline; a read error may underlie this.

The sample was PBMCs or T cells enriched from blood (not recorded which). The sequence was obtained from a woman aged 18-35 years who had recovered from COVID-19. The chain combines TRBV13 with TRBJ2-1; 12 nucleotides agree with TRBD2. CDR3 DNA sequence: TGTGCCAGCAGCCCCCCAAGGACTAGCGGGACCCTGATCTTC. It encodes CASSPPRTSGTLIF.